A single sample gave rise to the 5 T cell receptor beta chains below, sequenced in a study of beta chain features in type 1 diabetes (dated 2018 in TCRdb). Libraries were constructed by the immunoSEQ multiplex PCR assay. The entire isolated RNA was reverse transcribed using the High Capacity cDNA Reverse Transcription Kit, and thus expressed TCRB transcripts were sequenced. What TCRdb holds here is the immuneACCESS table cut down to in-frame rearrangements. Part of the clones is not present; checked against another copy, under half of the missing clones reflect an unresolved V gene, and the others are unexplained. The sample data list more than 150,000 clones, and over 8.5% of these were observed just once. Clones ranked in the top ten supply about 2.1% of the sample. Sequencing was done on a sample of central memory CD4+ T cells from blood. The receptors were sampled from a man younger than 30 in good health.

The V gene is TRBV7-2, the J gene TRBJ1-1, with D possibly TRBD1 on 5 matching bases. The germline gives CDR1 SGHTA, CDR2 FQGNSA. The CDR3 is 14 residues long. V was pared by 2 bases and J by 1 base, with 8 bases between. The CDR3 loop is CASSLQGWNTEAFF. The DNA for the CDR3 is TGTGCCAGCAGCTTACAGGGATGGAACACTGAAGCTTTCTTT.

This clone was seen a handful of times. This same CDR3 is encoded by further DNA sequences in the sample. This rearrangement joins TRBV14 to TRBJ2-7, with D possibly being TRBD2 (6 bases). CDR1 and CDR2 (germline): SGHDN, FVKESK. The CDR3 runs to 16 residues. V lost 1 base, J lost 0 bases, and 13 bases lay in between. This CDR3 is CASSQVSAGSSYEQYF. CDR3 coding DNA: TGTGCCAGCAGCCAAGTCTCCGCGGGGTCCTCCTACGAGCAGTACTTC.

This chain connects TRBV23-1 to TRBJ2-1; D is uncertain. TRBV23-1 is flagged as an ORF with uncertain function. This CDR3 contains 10 residues. With 11 bases removed from V and 12 bases from J, the gap between germline ends came to 14 bases. The CDR3 DNA reads TGCGCCCCCAACTGGCTTGCGCAGTTCTTC. This encodes CAPNWLAQFF.

The chain uses TRBV30 and TRBJ2-5; weak D call: TRBD2 (5 bases). Near its end, the DNA agrees better with TRBJ2-7, so the J call may be wrong. The CDR3 covers 14 residues. Germline CDR1 GTSNPN, CDR2 SVGIG (reference sequence). The CDR3 region is CAWSVTSTLHEQYF. CDR3 sequence (DNA): TGTGCCTGGAGTGTTACTAGTACTCTCCACGAGCAGTACTTC.

The chain is built from TRBV30 and TRBJ1-5, with D possibly TRBD1 on 6 matching bases. CDR3 length: 14 amino acids. V was clipped by 4 bases and J by 4 bases, with 14 bases between them. Per germline, CDR1 GTSNPN and CDR2 SVGIG (reference sequence). The CDR3 spells CAWNLGARNQPQHF. In DNA form, the CDR3 reads TGTGCCTGGAATCTGGGGGCGCGTAATCAGCCCCAGCATTTT.